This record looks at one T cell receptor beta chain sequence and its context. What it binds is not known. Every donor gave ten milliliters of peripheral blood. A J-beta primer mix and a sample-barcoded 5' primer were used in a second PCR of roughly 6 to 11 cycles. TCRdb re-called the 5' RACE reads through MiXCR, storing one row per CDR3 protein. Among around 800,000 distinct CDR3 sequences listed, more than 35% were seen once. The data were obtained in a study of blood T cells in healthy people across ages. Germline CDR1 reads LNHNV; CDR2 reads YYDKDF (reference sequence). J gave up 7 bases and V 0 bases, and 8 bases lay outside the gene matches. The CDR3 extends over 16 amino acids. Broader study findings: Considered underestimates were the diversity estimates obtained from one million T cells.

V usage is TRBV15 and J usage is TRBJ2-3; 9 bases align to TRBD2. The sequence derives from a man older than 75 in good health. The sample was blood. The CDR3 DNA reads TGTGCCACCAGCAGAGAAGGAGCGGGAGGTATGCATACGCAGTATTTT. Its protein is CATSREGAGGMHTQYF. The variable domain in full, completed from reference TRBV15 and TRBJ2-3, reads DAMVIQNPRYQVTQFGKPVTLSCSQTLNHNVMYWYQQKSSQAPKLLFHYYDKDFNNEADTPDNFQSRRPNTSFCFLDIRSPGLGDTAMYLCATSREGAGGMHTQYFGPGTRLTVL.